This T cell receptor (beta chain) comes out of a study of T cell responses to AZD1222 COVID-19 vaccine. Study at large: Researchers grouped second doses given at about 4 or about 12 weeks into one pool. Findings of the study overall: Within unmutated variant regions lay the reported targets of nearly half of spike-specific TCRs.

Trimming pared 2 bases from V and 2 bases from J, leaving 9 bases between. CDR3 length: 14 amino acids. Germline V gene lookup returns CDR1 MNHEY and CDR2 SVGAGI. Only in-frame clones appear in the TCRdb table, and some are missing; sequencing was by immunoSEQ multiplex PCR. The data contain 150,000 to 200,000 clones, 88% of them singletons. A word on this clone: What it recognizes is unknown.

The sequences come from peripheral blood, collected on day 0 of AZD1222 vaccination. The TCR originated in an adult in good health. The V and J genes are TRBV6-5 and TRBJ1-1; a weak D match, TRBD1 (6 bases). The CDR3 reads CASSYRQANTEAFF. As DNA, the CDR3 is TGTGCCAGCAGTTACAGACAGGCTAACACTGAAGCTTTCTTT.